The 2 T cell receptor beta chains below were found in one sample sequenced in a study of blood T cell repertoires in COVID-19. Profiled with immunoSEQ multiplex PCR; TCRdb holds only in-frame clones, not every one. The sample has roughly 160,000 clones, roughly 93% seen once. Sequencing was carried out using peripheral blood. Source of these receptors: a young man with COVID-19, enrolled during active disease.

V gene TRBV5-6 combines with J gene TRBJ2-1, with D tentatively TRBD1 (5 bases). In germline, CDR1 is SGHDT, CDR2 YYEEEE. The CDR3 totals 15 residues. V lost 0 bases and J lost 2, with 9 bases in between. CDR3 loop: CASSLGTNTYNEQFF. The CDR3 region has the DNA TGTGCCAGCAGCTTGGGGACAAATACCTACAATGAGCAGTTCTTC.

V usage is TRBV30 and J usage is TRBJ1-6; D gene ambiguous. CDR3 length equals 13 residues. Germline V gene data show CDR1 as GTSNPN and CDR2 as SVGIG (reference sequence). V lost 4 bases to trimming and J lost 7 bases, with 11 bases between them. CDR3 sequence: CAWNAGPNSPLHF. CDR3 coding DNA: TGTGCCTGGAACGCGGGCCCCAATTCACCCCTCCACTTT.